This TCR beta chain was documented in a study of technical replicates of blood from a few donors. Sequencing used immunoSEQ multiplex PCR; TCRdb keeps in-frame clones, though not all of them. The sample shows 80,000 to 100,000 clones, approximately 96% of them seen only once. V dropped 6 bases and J dropped 2 bases, with 10 bases sitting between them. The CDR3 extends over 13 amino acids. Germline V lookup: CDR1 MNHEY, CDR2 SVGAGI. The chain couples TRBV6-5 to TRBJ1-1, with D maybe TRBD1 (6 bases). The sequenced material came from T cells isolated from PBMCs. This TCR came from a human donor in good health. This chain's CDR3 is CASSRQENTEAFF. Here the CDR3 DNA reads TGTGCCAGCAGCAGACAGGAAAACACTGAAGCTTTCTTT.